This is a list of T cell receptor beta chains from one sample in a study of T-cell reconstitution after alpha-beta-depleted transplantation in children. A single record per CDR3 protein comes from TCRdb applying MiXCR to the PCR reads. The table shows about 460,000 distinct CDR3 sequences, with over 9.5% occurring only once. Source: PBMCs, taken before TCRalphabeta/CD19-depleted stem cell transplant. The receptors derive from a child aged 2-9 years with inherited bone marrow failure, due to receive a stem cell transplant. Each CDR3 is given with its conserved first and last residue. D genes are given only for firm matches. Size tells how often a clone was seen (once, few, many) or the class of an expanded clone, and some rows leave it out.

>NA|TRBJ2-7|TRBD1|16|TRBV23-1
TGCGCCAGCGCCAATAAAAGAAACAGGGGACGATACGAGCAGTACTTC
CASANKRNRGRYEQYF
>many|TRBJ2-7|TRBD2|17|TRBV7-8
TGTGCCAGCAGCTTAGGCCCACTTGCGGGGGGGACCTACGAGCAGTACTTC
CASSLGPLAGGTYEQYF
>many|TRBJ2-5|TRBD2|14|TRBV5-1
TGCGCCAGCAGCTTGGGACTAGCGGGAGGGACCCAGTACTTC
CASSLGLAGGTQYF
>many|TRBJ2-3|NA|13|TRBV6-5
TGTGCCAGCAGTTACTCAGGCACAGATACGCAGTATTTT
CASSYSGTDTQYF
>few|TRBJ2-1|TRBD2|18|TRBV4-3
TGCGCCAGCAGCCAAGGAGGACTAGCGGGAGCCTCCTACAATGAGCAGTTCTTC
CASSQGGLAGASYNEQFF
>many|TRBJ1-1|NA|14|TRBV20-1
TGCAGTGCTAGAGACGACCGAACGAACACTGAAGCTTTCTTT
CSARDDRTNTEAFF
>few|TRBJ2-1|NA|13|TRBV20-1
TGCAGTGCTAGCGGGAGTCTCTACAATGAGCAGTTCTTC
CSASGSLYNEQFF
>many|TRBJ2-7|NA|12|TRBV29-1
TGCAGCGCTGCGGACAGCTCCTACGAGCAGTACTTC
CSAADSSYEQYF
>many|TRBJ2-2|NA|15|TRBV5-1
TGCGCCAGCAGCTTGGGGACTCCCTATACCGGGGAGCTGTTTTTT
CASSLGTPYTGELFF
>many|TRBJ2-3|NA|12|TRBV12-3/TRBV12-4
TGTGCCAGCAAGGGAGGCACAGATACGCAGTATTTT
CASKGGTDTQYF
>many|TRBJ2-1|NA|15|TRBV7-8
TGTGCCAGCAGCTTAGAGGGGACCCCTTTCAATGAGCAGTTCTTC
CASSLEGTPFNEQFF
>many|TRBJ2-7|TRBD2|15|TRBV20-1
TGCAGTGCCAGAGACCGAGGACTAGTCTTATACGAGCAGTACTTC
CSARDRGLVLYEQYF
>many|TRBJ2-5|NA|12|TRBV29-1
TGCAGCGTTAGCAGGGTGGAAGAGACCCAGTACTTC
CSVSRVEETQYF
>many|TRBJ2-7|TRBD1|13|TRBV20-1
TGCAGTGCTAGACACCGAACAGGGGACGAGCGGTACTTC
CSARHRTGDERYF
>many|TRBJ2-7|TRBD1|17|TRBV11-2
TGTGCCAGCAGCTTCCCCCCCGGGACAGGCTCCTCCTACGAGCAGTACTTC
CASSFPPGTGSSYEQYF
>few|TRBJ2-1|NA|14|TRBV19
TGTGCCAGTAGTATCTGGGGGAGCGGAAATGAGCAGTTCTTC
CASSIWGSGNEQFF
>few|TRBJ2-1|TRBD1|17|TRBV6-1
TGTGCCAGCAGTACCCTCACCGGGACAGGGCTATTCAATGAGCAGTTCTTC
CASSTLTGTGLFNEQFF